This T cell receptor (beta chain) was recorded in a study of cytomegalovirus exposure and HLA in healthy donors. The V gene end was trimmed by 0 bases and the J gene end by 5 bases; junction bases not matched to a gene: 0. Germline-derived CDR1 and CDR2 are LGHNA and YSLEER. The CDR3 has 13 amino acids. Overall study results and limits: Rare sequences made up most TCRs, while some public TCRs were found in many donors.

Both 60 Vbeta primers and 13 Jbeta primers went into the PCR. The method was immunoSEQ multiplex PCR; TCRdb's version includes in-frame clones alone and lacks a portion of them. The sample includes some 130,000 clones, approximately 82% of them seen just once. Concerning this clone: The antigen is unknown. Additional DNA sequences in this sample encode the identical CDR3.

The clonotype was recovered from a boy younger than 10 in good health and CMV-seronegative. This chain uses TRBV4-3 with TRBJ1-2; 7 nucleotides agree with TRBD1. Input material: PBMCs. The CDR3 loop is CASSQEQGYGYTF. The CDR3 DNA sequence: TGCGCCAGCAGCCAAGAACAGGGGTATGGCTACACCTTC.